This note documents a single TCR beta chain sequence. Its antigen is not known. The sample comes from a study of blood T cells in healthy people across ages. Study outcomes and limitations: TCR beta diversity per million T cells fell roughly linearly with age.

The use of a sample-barcoded 5' primer and a J-beta primer mix characterized a second PCR of roughly 6 to 11 cycles. Via MiXCR, TCRdb re-called the 5' RACE reads, giving one row per CDR3 protein. The data contain hundreds of thousands of distinct CDR3 sequences, approximately 30% of them singletons. This receptor was taken from a woman of 80 years or more in good health. Sample: blood.

CDR3 protein: CASSEAGTGTNYGYTF. CDR3 in DNA: TGTGCCAGCAGTGAAGCCGGGACAGGGACTAACTATGGCTACACCTTC. V usage is TRBV6-1 and J usage is TRBJ1-2; TRBD1 matches 9 bases. The CDR3 is made up of 16 amino acids. Losses at the gene ends were 0 bases for V and 0 bases for J; bases not matched to a gene: 2. Germline CDR1 reads MNHNS; CDR2 reads SASEGT.